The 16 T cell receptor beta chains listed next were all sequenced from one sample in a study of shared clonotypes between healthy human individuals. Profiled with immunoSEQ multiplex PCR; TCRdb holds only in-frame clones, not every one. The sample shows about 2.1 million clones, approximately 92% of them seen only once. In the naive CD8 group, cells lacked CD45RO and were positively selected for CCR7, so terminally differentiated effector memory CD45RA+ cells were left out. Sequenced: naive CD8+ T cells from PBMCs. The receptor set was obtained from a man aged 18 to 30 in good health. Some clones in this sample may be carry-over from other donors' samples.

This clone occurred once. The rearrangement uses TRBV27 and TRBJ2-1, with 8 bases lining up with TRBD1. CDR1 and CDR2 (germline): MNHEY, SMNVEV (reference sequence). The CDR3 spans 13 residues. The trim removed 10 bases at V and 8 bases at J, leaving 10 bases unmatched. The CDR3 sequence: CATRTGKGYEQFF. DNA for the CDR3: TGTGCCACCCGGACAGGGAAGGGGTATGAGCAGTTCTTC.

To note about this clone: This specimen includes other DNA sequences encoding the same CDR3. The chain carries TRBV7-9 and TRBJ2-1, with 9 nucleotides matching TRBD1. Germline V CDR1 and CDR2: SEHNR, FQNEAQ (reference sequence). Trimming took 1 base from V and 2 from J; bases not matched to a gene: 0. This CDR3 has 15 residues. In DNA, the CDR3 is TGTGCCAGCAGCTTAGGACAGGGGGCCTACAATGAGCAGTTCTTC. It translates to CASSLGQGAYNEQFF.

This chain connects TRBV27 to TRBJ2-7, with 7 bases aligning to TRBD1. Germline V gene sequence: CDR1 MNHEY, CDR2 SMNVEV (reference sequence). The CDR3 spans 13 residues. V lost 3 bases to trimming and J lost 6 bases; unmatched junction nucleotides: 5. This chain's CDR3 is CASSFDRAGEQYF. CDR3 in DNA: TGTGCCAGCAGTTTTGACAGGGCGGGCGAGCAGTACTTC.

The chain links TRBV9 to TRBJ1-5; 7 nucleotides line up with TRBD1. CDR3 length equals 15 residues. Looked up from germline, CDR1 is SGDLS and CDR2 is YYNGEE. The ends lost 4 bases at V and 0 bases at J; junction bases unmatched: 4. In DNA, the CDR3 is TGTGCCAGCAGCTTGACAGGGAATAGCAATCAGCCCCAGCATTTT. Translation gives CASSLTGNSNQPQHF. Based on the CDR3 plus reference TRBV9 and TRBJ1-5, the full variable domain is DSGVTQTPKHLITATGQRVTLRCSPRSGDLSVYWYQQSLDQGLQFLIQYYNGEERAKGNILERFSAQQFPDLHSELNLSSLELGDSALYFCASSLTGNSNQPQHFGDGTRLSIL.

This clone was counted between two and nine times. The CDR3 sequence is CASRENSQVQLFF. CDR3 in DNA: TGTGCCAGCAGGGAAAACAGCCAGGTTCAACTGTTTTTT. The chain joins TRBV4-2 to TRBJ1-4, with D unclear. The CDR3 sequence is 13 residues long. The V end lost 6 bases, the J end lost 12 bases, and 17 bases lay between the germline ends. Germline V gene sequence: CDR1 LGHNA, CDR2 YNFKEQ.

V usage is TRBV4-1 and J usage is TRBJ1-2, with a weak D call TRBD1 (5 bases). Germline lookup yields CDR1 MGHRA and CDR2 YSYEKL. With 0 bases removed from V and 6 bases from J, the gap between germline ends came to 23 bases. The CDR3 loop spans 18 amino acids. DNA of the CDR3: TGCGCCAGCAGCCAAGATCCAACCCATGGGCAGGGCCCACATGGCTACACCTTC. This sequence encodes CASSQDPTHGQGPHGYTF.

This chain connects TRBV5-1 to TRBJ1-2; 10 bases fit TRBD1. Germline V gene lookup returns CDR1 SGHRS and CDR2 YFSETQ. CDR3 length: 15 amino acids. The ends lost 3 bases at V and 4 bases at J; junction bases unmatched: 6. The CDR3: CASSSGQGWVYGYTF. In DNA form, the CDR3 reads TGCGCCAGCAGCTCGGGACAGGGGTGGGTCTATGGCTACACCTTC.

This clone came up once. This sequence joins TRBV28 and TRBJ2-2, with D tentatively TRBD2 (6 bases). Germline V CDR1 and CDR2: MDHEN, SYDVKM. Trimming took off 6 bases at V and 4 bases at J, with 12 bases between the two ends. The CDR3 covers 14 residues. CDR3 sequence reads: CASRVRELTGELFF. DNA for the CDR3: TGTGCCAGCAGAGTCCGGGAGCTCACCGGGGAGCTGTTTTTT.

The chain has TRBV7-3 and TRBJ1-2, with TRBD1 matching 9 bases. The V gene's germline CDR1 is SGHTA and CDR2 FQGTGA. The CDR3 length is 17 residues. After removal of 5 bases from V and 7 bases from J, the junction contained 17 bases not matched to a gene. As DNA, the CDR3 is TGTGCCAGCAGCCCCTCCCCCCGGGACAGGGATTTGTTTGGCTACACCTTC. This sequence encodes CASSPSPRDRDLFGYTF. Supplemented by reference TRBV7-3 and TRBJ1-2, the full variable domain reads GAGVSQTPSNKVTEKGKYVELRCDPISGHTALYWYRQSLGQGPEFLIYFQGTGAADDSGLPNDRFFAVRPEGSVSTLKIQRTERGDSAVYLCASSPSPRDRDLFGYTFGSGTRLTVV.

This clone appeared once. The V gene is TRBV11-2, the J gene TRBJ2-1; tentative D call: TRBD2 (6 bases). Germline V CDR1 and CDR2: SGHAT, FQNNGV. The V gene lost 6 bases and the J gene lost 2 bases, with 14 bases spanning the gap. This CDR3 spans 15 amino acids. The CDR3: CASRQLAYPYNEQFF. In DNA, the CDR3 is TGTGCCAGCAGACAACTAGCCTACCCCTACAATGAGCAGTTCTTC.

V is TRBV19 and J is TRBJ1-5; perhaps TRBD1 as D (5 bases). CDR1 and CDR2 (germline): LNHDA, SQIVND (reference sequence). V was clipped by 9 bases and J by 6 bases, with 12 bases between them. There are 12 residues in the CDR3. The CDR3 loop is CASGVGGQPQHF. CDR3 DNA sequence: TGTGCCAGCGGGGTGGGGGGTCAGCCCCAGCATTTT.

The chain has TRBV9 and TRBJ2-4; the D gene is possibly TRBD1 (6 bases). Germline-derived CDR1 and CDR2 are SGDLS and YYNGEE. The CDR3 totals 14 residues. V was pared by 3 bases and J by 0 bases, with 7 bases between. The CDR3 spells CASSEGVAKNIQYF. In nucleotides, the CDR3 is TGTGCCAGCAGCGAGGGGGTAGCCAAAAACATTCAGTACTTC.

The CDR3 region has the DNA TGTGCCAGCAGCCCCTCAGGGGAACCCTACGAGCAGTACTTC. This gives the protein CASSPSGEPYEQYF. The chain uses TRBV9 and TRBJ2-7; weak D call: TRBD1 (6 bases). The V and J ends lost 4 bases and 2 bases respectively, with 13 bases between them. The CDR3 is made up of 14 amino acids. CDR1 and CDR2 (germline): SGDLS, YYNGEE.

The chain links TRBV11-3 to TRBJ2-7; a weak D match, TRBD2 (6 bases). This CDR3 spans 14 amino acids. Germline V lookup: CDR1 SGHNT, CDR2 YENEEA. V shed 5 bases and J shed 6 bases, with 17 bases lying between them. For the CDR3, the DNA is TGTGCCAGCAGCCGGGGGTACGGATCGGGCGAGCAGTACTTC. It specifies CASSRGYGSGEQYF.

The DNA for the CDR3 is TGTGCCAGCTGGAAGGCCAGGAACCCGTCGGGCTACACCTTC. The encoded protein is CASWKARNPSGYTF. J is TRBJ1-2 and V is TRBV6-5; D unclear. Trimming cost V 8 bases and J 8 bases, with 21 bases left between them. The CDR3 has 14 residues. Germline CDR1 MNHEY, CDR2 SVGAGI.

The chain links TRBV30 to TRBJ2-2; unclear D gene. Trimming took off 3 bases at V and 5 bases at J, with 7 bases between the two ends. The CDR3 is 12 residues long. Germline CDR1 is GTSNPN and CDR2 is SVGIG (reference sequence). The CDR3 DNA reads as TGTGCCTGGAGAACAACTACCGGGGAGCTGTTTTTT. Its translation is CAWRTTTGELFF.